This TCR beta chain is drawn from a study of blood T cell repertoires in COVID-19. Study in general: Researchers got acute and convalescent COVID-19 samples from the United States, Italy and Spain. In each case, the material was cDNA or gDNA derived from T cells, B-cell-depleted T cells, or PBMCs.

The V end was cut by 0 bases, the J end by 14 bases, with 5 bases between. The V gene's germline CDR1 is DFQATT and CDR2 SNEGSKA (reference sequence). The CDR3 contains 9 residues. In the authors' methods: The authors estimated nucleated cell counts from reference gene primer amplification. The data were produced by immunoSEQ multiplex PCR, yet TCRdb's version contains in-frame clones alone and is incomplete. V and J calls and clone size are those listed in that table; D and trimming were worked out from the DNA. The sample lists around 250,000 clones, around 86% seen once, with around 7.3% in the top ten.

The source of this sequence is a woman aged 70-85 years with active or convalescent COVID-19. This chain connects TRBV20-1 to TRBJ2-1, with D unresolved. Source material: peripheral blood. The CDR3 loop reads CSARDAKFF. DNA for the CDR3: TGCAGTGCTAGAGATGCGAAGTTCTTC.